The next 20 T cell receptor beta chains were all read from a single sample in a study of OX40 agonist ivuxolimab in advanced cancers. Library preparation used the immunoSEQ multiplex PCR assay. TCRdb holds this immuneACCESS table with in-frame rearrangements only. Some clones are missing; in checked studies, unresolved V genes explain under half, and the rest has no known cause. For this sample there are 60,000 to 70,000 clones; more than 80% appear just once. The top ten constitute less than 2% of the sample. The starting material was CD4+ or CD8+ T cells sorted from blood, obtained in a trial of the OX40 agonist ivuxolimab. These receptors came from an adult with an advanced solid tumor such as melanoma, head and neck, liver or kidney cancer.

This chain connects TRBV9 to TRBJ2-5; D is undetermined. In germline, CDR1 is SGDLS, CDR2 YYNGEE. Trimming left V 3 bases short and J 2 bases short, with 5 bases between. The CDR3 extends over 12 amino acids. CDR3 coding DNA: TGTGCCAGCAGCGGGACGCAAGAGACCCAGTACTTC. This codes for CASSGTQETQYF.

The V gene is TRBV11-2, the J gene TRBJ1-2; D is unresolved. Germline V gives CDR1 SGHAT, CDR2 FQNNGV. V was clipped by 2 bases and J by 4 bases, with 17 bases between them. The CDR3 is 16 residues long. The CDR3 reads CASSLSGPYASYGYTF. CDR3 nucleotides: TGTGCCAGCAGCTTATCTGGTCCTTATGCCTCCTATGGCTACACCTTC.

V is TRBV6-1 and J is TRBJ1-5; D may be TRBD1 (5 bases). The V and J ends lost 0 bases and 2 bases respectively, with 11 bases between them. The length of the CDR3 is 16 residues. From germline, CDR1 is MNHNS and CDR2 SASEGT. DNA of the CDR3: TGTGCCAGCAGTGAAGCAATAGGGGACCGCAATCAGCCCCAGCATTTT. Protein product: CASSEAIGDRNQPQHF.

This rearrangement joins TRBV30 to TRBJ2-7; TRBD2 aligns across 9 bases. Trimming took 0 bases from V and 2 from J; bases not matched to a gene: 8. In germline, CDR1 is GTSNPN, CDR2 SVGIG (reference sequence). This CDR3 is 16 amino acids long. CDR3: CAWSVERTSVTYEQYF. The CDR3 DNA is TGTGCCTGGAGTGTGGAACGGACTAGCGTAACCTACGAGCAGTACTTC. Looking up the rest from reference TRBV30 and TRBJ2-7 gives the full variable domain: SQTIHQWPATLVQPVGSPLSLECTVEGTSNPNLYWYRQAAGRGLQLLFYSVGIGQISSEVPQNLSASRPQDRQFILSSKKLLLSDSGFYLCAWSVERTSVTYEQYFGPGTRLTVT.

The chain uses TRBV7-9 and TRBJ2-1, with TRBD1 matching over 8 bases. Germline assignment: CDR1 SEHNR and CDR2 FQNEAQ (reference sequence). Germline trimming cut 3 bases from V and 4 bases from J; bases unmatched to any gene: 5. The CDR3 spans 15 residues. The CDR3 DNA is TGTGCCAGCAGCTTCTCCGGACAGGGTTACAATGAGCAGTTCTTC. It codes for CASSFSGQGYNEQFF.

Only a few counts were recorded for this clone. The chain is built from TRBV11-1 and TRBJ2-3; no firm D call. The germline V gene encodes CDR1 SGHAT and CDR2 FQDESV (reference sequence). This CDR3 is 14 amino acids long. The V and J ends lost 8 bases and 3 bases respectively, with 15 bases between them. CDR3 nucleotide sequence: TGTGCCAGCGGAAAGGGCGCTTCAACAGATACGCAGTATTTT. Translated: CASGKGASTDTQYF. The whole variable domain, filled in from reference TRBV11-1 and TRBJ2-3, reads EAEVAQSPRYKITEKSQAVAFWCDPISGHATLYWYRQILGQGPELLVQFQDESVVDDSQLPKDRFSAERLKGVDSTLKIQPAELGDSAMYLCASGKGASTDTQYFGPGTRLTVL.

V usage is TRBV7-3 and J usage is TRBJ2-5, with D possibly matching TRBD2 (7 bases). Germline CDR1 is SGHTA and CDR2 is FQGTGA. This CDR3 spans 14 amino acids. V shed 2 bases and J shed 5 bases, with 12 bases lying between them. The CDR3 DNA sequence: TGTGCCAGCAGCTTAGGGGGGGCTGTGGAGACCCAGTACTTC. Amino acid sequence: CASSLGGAVETQYF.

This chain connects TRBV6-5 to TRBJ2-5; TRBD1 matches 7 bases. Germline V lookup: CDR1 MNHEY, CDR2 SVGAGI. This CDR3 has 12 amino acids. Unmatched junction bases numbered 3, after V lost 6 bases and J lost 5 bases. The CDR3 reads CASRRGLETQYF. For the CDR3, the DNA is TGTGCCAGCAGGAGGGGGCTGGAGACCCAGTACTTC.

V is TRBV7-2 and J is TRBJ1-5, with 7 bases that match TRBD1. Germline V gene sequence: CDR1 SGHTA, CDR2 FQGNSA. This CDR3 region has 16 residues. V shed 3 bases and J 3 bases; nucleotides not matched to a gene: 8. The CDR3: CASSLGTGALNQPQHF. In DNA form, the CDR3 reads TGTGCCAGCAGCTTGGGTACAGGGGCTCTCAATCAGCCCCAGCATTTT.

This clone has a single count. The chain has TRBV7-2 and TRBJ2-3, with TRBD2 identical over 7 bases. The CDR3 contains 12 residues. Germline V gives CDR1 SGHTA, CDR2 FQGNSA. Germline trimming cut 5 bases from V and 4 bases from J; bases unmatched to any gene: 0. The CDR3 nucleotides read TGTGCCAGCAGCCGGGGGGCAGATACGCAGTATTTT. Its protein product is CASSRGADTQYF.

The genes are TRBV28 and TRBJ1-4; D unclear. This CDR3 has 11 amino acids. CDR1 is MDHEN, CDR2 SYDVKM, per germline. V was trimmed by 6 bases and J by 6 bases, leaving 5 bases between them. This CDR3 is CASRWYEKLFF. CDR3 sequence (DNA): TGTGCCAGCAGGTGGTATGAAAAACTGTTTTTT.

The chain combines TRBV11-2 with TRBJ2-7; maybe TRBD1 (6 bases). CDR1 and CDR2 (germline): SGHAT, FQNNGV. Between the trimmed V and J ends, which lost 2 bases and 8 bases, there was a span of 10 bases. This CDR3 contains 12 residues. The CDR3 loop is CASSLQGKKQYF. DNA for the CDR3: TGTGCCAGCAGCTTACAGGGGAAGAAGCAGTACTTC.

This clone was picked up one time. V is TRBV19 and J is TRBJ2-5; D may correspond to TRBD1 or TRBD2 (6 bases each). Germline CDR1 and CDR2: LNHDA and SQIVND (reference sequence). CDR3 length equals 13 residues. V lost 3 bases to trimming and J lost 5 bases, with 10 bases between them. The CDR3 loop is CASSMGGWETQYF. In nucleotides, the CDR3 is TGTGCCAGTAGTATGGGGGGCTGGGAGACCCAGTACTTC. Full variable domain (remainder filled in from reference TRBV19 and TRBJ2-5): DGGITQSPKYLFRKEGQNVTLSCEQNLNHDAMYWYRQDPGQGLRLIYYSQIVNDFQKGDIAEGYSVSREKKESFPLTVTSAQKNPTAFYLCASSMGGWETQYFGPGTRLLVL.

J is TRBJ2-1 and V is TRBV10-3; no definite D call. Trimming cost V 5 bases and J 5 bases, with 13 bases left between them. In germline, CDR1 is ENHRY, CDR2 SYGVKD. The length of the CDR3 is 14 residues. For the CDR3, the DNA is TGTGCCATCAGTAAACTCAACCAAAACAATGAGCAGTTCTTC. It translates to CAISKLNQNNEQFF.

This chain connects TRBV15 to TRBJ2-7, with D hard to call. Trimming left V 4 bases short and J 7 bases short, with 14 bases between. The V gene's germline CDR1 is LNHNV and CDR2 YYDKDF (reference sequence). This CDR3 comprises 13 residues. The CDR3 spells CATSTARMGEQYF. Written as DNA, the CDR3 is TGTGCCACCAGCACAGCACGGATGGGGGAGCAGTACTTC.

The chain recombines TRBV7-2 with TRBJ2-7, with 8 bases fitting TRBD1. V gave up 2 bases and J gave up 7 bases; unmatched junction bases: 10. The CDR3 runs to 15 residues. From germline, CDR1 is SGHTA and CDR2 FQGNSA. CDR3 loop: CASSLSDRAGGEQYF. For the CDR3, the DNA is TGTGCCAGCAGCTTATCGGACAGGGCAGGCGGTGAGCAGTACTTC.

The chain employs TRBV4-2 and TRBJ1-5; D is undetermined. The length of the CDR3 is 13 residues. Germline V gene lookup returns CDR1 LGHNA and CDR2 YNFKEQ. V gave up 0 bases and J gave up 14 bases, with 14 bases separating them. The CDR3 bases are TGTGCCAGCAGCCAAGATGGGCAGAGCTATAAGCATTTT. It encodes CASSQDGQSYKHF.

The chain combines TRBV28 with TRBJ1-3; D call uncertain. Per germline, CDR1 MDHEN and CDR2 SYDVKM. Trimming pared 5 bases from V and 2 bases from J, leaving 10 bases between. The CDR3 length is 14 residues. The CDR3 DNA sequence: TGTGCCAGCAGTCCCGAATCACCTGGAAACACCATATATTTT. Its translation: CASSPESPGNTIYF.

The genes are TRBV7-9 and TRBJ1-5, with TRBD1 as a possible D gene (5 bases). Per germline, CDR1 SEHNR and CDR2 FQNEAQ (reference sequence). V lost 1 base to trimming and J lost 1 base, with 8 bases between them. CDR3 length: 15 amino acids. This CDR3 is CASSLDRISNQPQHF. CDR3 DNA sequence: TGTGCCAGCAGCTTAGACAGGATCAGCAATCAGCCCCAGCATTTT. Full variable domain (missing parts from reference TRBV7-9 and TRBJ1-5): DTGVSQNPRHKITKRGQNVTFRCDPISEHNRLYWYRQTLGQGPEFLTYFQNEAQLEKSRLLSDRFSAERPKGSFSTLEIQRTEQGDSAMYLCASSLDRISNQPQHFGDGTRLSIL.

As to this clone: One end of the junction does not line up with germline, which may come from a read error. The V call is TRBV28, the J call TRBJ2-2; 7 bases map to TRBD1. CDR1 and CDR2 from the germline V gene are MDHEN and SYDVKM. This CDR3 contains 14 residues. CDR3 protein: CASTLQGNAGELFF. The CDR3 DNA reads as TGTGCCAGCACCCTACAGGGGAACGCCGGGGAGCTGTTTTTT.